The clone carrying this TCR beta chain was seen only a few times. Antigen: not known. The repertoire was sequenced with immunoSEQ multiplex PCR; TCRdb's copy has only in-frame clones and lacks some. The sample yields over 250,000 clones, about 86% seen once. In germline, CDR1 is MNHEY, CDR2 SMNVEV (reference sequence). V trimming: 0 bases; J trimming: 5 bases; junction bases outside the gene matches: 10. The CDR3 consists of 17 residues. The source of the sample is a study of cytomegalovirus exposure and HLA in healthy donors. Findings and caveats of the study: Most TCRs appeared rarely, but some public TCRs recurred in many donors. A list of approximately 160 TCR beta chains associated with cytomegalovirus was given. A few CMV-associated chains proved CMV antigen-specific in vitro.

The chain links TRBV27 to TRBJ1-5; TRBD1 matches at 7 bases. Source material: PBMCs. The TCR sequence derives from a young woman in good health and CMV-seronegative. CDR3 DNA: TGTGCCAGCAGTTTATCGTCCACAGGGGCCCCGTATCAGCCCCAGCATTTT. It specifies CASSLSSTGAPYQPQHF.